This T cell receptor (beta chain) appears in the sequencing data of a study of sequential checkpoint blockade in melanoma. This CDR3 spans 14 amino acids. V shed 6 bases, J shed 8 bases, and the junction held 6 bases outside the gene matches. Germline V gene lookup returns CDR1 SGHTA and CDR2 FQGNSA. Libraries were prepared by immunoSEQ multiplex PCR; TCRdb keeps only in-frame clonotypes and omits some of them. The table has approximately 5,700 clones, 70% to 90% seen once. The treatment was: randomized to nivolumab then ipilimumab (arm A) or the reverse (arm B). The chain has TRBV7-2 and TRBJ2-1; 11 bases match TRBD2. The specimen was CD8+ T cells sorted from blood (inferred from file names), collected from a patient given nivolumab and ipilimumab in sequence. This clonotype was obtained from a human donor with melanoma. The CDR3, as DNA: TGTGCCAGCAGTCTAGCGGGAGGATGGGATGAGCAGTTCTTC. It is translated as CASSLAGGWDEQFF.